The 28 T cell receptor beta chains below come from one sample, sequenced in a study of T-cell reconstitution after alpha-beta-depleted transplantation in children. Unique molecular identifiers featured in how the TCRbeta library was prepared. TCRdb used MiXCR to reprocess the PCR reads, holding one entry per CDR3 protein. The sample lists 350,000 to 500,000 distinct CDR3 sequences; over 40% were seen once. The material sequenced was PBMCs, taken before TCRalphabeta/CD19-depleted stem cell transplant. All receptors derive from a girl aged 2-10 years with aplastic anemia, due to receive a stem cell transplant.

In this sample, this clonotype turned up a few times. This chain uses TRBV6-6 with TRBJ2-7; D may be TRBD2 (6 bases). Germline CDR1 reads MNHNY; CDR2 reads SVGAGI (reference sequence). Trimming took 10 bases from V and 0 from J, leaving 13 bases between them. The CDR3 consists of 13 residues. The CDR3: CATLGGGSYEQYF. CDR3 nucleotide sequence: TGTGCCACTCTCGGGGGTGGCTCCTACGAGCAGTACTTC.

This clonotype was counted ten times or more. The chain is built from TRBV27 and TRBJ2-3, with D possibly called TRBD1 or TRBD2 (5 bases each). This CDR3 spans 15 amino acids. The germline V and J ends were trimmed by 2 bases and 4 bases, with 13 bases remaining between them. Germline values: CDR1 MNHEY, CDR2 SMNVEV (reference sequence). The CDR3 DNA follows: TGTGCCAGCAGTTTAGGGTTGAGGGGCGCAGATACGCAGTATTTT. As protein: CASSLGLRGADTQYF.

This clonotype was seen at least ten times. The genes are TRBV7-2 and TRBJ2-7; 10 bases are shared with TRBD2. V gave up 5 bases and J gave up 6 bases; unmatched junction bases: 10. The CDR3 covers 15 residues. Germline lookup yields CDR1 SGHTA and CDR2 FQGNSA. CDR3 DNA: TGTGCCAGCAGCCCGATTAGCGGGAGGAATGGCGAGCAGTACTTC. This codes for CASSPISGRNGEQYF.

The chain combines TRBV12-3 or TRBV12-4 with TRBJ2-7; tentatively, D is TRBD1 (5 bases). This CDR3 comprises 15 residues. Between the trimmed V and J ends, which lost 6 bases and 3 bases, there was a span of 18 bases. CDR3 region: CASSPLWRQGYEQYF. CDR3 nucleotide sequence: TGTGCCAGCAGCCCCTTATGGCGCCAGGGCTACGAGCAGTACTTC.

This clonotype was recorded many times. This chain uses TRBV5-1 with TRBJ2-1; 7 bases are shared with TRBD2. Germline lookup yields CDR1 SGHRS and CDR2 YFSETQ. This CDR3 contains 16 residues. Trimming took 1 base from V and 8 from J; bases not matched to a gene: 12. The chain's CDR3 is CASSLWASGLLDEQFF. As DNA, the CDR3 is TGCGCCAGCAGCTTGTGGGCTAGCGGCCTTTTGGATGAGCAGTTCTTC. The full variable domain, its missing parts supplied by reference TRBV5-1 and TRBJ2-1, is KAGVTQTPRYLIKTRGQQVTLSCSPISGHRSVSWYQQTPGQGLQFLFEYFSETQRNKGNFPGRFSGRQFSNSRSEMNVSTLELGDSALYLCASSLWASGLLDEQFFGPGTRLTVL.

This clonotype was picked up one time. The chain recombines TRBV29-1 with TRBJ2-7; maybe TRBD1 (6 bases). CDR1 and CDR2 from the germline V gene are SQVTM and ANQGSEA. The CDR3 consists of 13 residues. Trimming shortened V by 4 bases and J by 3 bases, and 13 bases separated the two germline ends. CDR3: CSVGVTGNYEQYF. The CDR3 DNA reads TGCAGCGTTGGGGTGACAGGTAACTACGAGCAGTACTTC.

CDR3 DNA: TGCGCCAGCAGCCAGCGGGGGGGCCGCACAGATACGCAGTATTTT. It specifies CASSQRGGRTDTQYF. The chain is built from TRBV4-1 and TRBJ2-3, with 9 bases lining up with TRBD2. Unmatched junction bases numbered 2, after V lost 3 bases and J lost 1 base. Germline V lookup: CDR1 MGHRA, CDR2 YSYEKL. The CDR3 length is 15 residues.

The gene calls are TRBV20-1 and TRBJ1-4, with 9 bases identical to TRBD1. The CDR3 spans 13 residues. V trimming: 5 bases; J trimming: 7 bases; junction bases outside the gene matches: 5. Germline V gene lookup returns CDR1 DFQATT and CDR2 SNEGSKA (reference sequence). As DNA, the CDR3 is TGCAGTGCTCAACAGGGGGCGGGTGAAAAACTGTTTTTT. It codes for CSAQQGAGEKLFF.

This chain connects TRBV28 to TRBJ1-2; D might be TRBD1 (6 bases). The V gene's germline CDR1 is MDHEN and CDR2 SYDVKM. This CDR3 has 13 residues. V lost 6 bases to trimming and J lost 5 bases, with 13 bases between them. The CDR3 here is CASSLPGEYGYTF. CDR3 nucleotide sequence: TGTGCCAGCAGCTTACCAGGGGAATATGGCTACACCTTC.

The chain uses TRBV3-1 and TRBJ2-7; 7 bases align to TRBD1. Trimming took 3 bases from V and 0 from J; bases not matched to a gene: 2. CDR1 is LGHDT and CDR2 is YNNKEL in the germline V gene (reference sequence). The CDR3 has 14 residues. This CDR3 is CASSHRTGSYEQYF. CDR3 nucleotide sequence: TGTGCCAGCAGCCACAGGACAGGCTCCTACGAGCAGTACTTC.

CDR3 bases: TGTGCCAGCAGCATTGACTATGGCTACACCTTC. Its translation: CASSIDYGYTF. The chain has TRBV7-9 and TRBJ1-2; no clear D gene. The CDR3 consists of 11 residues. Germline V gene lookup returns CDR1 SEHNR and CDR2 FQNEAQ (reference sequence). Trimming took off 5 bases at V and 3 bases at J, with 4 bases between the two ends.

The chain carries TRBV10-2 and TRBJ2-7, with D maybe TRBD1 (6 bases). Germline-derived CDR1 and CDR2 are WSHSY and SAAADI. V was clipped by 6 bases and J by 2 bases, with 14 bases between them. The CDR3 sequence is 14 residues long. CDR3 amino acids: CASSPGHETYEQYF. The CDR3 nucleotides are TGCGCCAGCAGCCCGGGACATGAGACCTACGAGCAGTACTTC.

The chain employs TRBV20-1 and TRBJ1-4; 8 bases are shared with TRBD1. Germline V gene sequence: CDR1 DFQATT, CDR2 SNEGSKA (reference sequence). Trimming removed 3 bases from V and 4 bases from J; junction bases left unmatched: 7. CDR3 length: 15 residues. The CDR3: CSASLDRVINEKLFF. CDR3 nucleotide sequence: TGCAGTGCTAGTCTGGACAGGGTGATTAATGAAAAACTGTTTTTT.

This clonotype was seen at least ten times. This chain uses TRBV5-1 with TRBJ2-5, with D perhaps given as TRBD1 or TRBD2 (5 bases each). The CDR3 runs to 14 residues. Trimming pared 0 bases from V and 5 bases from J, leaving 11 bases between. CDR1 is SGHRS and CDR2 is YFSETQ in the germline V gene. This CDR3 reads CASSLATGPETQYF. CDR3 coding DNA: TGCGCCAGCAGCTTGGCAACGGGGCCGGAGACCCAGTACTTC.

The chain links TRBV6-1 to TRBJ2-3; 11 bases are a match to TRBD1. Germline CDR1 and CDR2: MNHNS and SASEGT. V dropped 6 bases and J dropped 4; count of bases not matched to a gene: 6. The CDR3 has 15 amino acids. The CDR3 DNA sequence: TGTGCCAGCAGACCCGGACAGGGGGCCGCAGATACGCAGTATTTT. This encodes CASRPGQGAADTQYF.

CDR3 DNA: TGCAGTGTGAGGACGGGACAGGCCTCCTACGAGCAGTACTTC. It encodes CSVRTGQASYEQYF. V and J are TRBV20-1 and TRBJ2-7, with 8 bases identical to TRBD1. The CDR3 contains 14 residues. Trimming at V came to 7 bases and at J to 0 bases, leaving 8 bases not matched to a gene. The V gene's germline CDR1 is DFQATT and CDR2 SNEGSKA (reference sequence).

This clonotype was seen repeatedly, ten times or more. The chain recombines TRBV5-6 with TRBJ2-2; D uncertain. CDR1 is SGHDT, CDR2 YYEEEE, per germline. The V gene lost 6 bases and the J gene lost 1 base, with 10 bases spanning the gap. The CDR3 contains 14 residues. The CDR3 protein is CASTSTLNTGELFF. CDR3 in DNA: TGTGCCAGCACCTCGACACTGAACACCGGGGAGCTGTTTTTT.

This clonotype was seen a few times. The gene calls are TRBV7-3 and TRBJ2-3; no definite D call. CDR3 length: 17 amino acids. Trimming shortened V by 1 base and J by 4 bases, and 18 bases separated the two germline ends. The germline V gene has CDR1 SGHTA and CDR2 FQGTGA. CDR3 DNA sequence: TGTGCCAGCAGCTTAAATCAGTTGAGATCCGGGCCAGATACGCAGTATTTT. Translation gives CASSLNQLRSGPDTQYF.

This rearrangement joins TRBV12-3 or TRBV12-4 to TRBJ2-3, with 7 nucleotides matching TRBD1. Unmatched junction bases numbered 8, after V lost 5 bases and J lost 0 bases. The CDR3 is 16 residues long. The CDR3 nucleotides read TGTGCCAGCAGTCCAACAGGGGTAGGAAGCACAGATACGCAGTATTTT. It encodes CASSPTGVGSTDTQYF.

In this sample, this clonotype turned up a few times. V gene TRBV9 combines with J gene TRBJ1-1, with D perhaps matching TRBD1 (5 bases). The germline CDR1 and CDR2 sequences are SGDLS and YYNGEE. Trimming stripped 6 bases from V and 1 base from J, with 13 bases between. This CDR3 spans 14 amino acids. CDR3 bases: TGTGCCAGCACCCTTGTCCAGGGGAACACTGAAGCTTTCTTT. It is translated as CASTLVQGNTEAFF. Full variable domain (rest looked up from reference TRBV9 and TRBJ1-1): DSGVTQTPKHLITATGQRVTLRCSPRSGDLSVYWYQQSLDQGLQFLIQYYNGEERAKGNILERFSAQQFPDLHSELNLSSLELGDSALYFCASTLVQGNTEAFFGQGTRLTVV.

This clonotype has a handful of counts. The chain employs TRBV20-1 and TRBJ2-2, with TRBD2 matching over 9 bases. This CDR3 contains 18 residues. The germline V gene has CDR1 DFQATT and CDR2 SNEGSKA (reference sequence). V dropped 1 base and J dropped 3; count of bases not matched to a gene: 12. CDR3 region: CSARVMKSSGVYTGELFF. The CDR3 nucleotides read TGCAGTGCTAGAGTAATGAAGTCTAGCGGGGTATACACCGGGGAGCTGTTTTTT.

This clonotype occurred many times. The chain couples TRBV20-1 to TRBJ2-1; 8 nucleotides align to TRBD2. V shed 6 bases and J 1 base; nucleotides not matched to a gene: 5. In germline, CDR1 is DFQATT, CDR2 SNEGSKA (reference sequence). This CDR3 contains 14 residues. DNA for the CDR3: TGCAGTGCACGAGCGGGAGCTTCCTACAATGAGCAGTTCTTC. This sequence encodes CSARAGASYNEQFF.

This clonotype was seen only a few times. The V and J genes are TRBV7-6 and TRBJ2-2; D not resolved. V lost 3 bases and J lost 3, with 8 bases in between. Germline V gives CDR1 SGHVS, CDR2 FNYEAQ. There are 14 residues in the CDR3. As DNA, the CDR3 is TGTGCCAGCAGCTTCCATCGTGACACCGGGGAGCTGTTTTTT. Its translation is CASSFHRDTGELFF.

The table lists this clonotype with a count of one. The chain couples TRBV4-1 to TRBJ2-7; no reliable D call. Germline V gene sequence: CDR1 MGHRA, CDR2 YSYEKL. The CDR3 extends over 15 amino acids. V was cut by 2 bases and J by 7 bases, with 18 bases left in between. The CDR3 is CASSQSLTVSREQYF. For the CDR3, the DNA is TGCGCCAGCAGCCAAAGTTTGACGGTTTCAAGAGAGCAGTACTTC.

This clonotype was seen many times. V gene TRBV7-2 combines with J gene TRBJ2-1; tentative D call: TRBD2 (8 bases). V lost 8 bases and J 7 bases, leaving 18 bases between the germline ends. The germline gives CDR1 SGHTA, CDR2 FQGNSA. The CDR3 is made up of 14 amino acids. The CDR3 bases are TGTGCCAGCCAGGGGGGCGGGAGGCTAAATGAGCAGTTCTTC. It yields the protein CASQGGGRLNEQFF.

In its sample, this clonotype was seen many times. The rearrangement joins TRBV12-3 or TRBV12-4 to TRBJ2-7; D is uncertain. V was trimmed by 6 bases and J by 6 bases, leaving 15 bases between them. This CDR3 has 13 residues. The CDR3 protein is CASSRKALAEQYF. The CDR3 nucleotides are TGTGCCAGCAGCCGTAAGGCCCTCGCCGAGCAGTACTTC.

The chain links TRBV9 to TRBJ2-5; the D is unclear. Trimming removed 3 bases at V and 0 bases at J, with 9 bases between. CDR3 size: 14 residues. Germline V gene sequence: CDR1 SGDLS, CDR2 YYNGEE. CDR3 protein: CASSAASDQETQYF. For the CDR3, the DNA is TGTGCCAGCAGCGCCGCCTCTGACCAAGAGACCCAGTACTTC.

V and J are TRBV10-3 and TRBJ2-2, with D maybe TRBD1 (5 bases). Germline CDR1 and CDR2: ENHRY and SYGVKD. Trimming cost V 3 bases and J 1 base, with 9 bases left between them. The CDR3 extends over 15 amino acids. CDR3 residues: CAISDRQRNTGELFF. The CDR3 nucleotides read TGTGCCATCAGTGATAGACAGAGGAACACCGGGGAGCTGTTTTTT.